This T cell receptor beta chain derives from a study of blood T cell repertoires in COVID-19. Study-level background: T cells, B-cell-depleted T cells, or PBMCs supplied cDNA or gDNA.

The protocol was immunoSEQ multiplex PCR, while the TCRdb copy is restricted to in-frame clones and leaves out a portion. The sample records roughly 250,000 clones, more than 65% being singletons. Germline loops: CDR1 LNHNV, CDR2 YYDKDF (reference sequence). Trimming at V came to 1 base and at J to 8 bases, leaving 7 bases not matched to a gene. This CDR3 contains 15 residues. The specimen sequenced was peripheral blood. The clonotype comes from a person aged 65 to 85 with COVID-19, enrolled during active disease. The chain links TRBV15 to TRBJ1-4; 7 positions match TRBD1. The CDR3 DNA reads TGTGCCACCAGCAGAGGAGACAGGGTACCAGAAAAACTGTTTTTT. It specifies CATSRGDRVPEKLFF. The whole variable domain, remainder taken from reference TRBV15 and TRBJ1-4, is DAMVIQNPRYQVTQFGKPVTLSCSQTLNHNVMYWYQQKSSQAPKLLFHYYDKDFNNEADTPDNFQSRRPNTSFCFLDIRSPGLGDTAMYLCATSRGDRVPEKLFFGSGTQLSVL.